This T cell receptor beta chain was retrieved from a study of cytomegalovirus exposure and HLA in healthy donors. At the level of the study: In terms of ancestry, the Caucasian-associated cluster contained about four fifths of the roughly 400 genotyped donors.

As regards this clone: The antigen is undetermined.

13 Jbeta primers and 60 Vbeta primers were used for the PCR. Assay used: immunoSEQ multiplex PCR; TCRdb lists only in-frame clones, some missing. This table has fewer than 80,000 clones, 67% appearing once. Broader study findings: Later work found that TCR association rates differed between HLA loci; DRB1 had the most and HLA-C the fewest. Many donors carried some public TCRs, although rarity characterized most TCR sequences.

Per the germline V gene, CDR1 is WNHNN and CDR2 is SYGVQD (reference sequence). Between the trimmed V and J ends, which lost 3 bases and 9 bases, there was a span of 16 bases. This CDR3 contains 14 residues. This sequence joins TRBV10-1 and TRBJ2-3; D unresolved. Input material: PBMCs. The sequence came from a woman aged 50 to 60 in good health and CMV-seropositive. In nucleotides, the CDR3 is TGCGCCAGCAGTGATTCGCTAAGATCGGTCACGCAGTATTTT. Translating gives CASSDSLRSVTQYF.